This record concerns one TCR beta chain sequence. This sample is drawn from a study of blood T cell repertoires in COVID-19. Sequencing was performed with immunoSEQ multiplex PCR; in TCRdb, only in-frame clones are kept and a portion is missing. The sample comprises 200,000 to 250,000 clones, approximately 83% of which are singletons, and 3% to 4% rests with the top ten. This CDR3 spans 14 amino acids. Germline V gives CDR1 SQVTM, CDR2 ANQGSEA. The ends were cut back, 7 bases at V and 1 base at J, with 15 bases in the middle. The specimen sequenced was PBMCs or T cells enriched from blood (not recorded which). V is TRBV29-1 and J is TRBJ2-3, with D maybe TRBD1 (5 bases). The TCR originated in a woman in her forties with acute COVID-19. CDR3 DNA: TGCAGCGGGGGCAGCCTGGCGGGCACAGATACGCAGTATTTT. Translating gives CSGGSLAGTDTQYF.